The 28 T cell receptor beta chains reported below all come from one sample, sequenced in a study of Ad26.COV2.S vaccination and SARS-CoV-2 variants. TCRdb's table, derived via immunoSEQ multiplex PCR, lists solely in-frame clones and lacks some. This sample has roughly 400,000 clones; around 89% occur once, and the top ten carry around 1.9%. Stated treatment: some 20 received Ad26.COV2.S at low or high dose, single or two shots; five or six received placebo; per-sample allocation not given. Material that was analyzed had been drawn on day 63 after the first vaccine or placebo injection. This material consisted of peripheral blood, taken in a trial of Ad26.COV2.S vaccine versus placebo. The receptors were sampled from a person aged 18 to 65 who received the Ad26.COV2.S COVID-19 vaccine or a placebo.

The V gene is TRBV9, the J gene TRBJ2-5; 8 bases agree with TRBD2. The length of the CDR3 is 14 residues. J lost 4 bases, V lost 4 bases, and 6 bases had no gene match. From germline, CDR1 is SGDLS and CDR2 YYNGEE. The CDR3 is CASSLGTRVETQYF. CDR3 coding DNA: TGTGCCAGCAGCCTCGGGACTAGAGTAGAGACCCAGTACTTC.

This clone was observed a single time. The genes are TRBV2 and TRBJ2-4; 7 nucleotides line up with TRBD2. Germline CDR1 reads SNHLY; CDR2 reads FYNNEI. Trimming took 6 bases from V and 8 from J; bases not matched to a gene: 16. The CDR3 length is 16 residues. The CDR3 protein is CASRIGRTRDRDIQYF. DNA for the CDR3: TGTGCCAGCAGAATCGGGAGGACTAGGGATAGAGACATTCAGTACTTC.

The chain is built from TRBV4-1 and TRBJ1-1; D might be TRBD1 (6 bases). The V end lost 4 bases, the J end lost 0 bases, and 12 bases lay between the germline ends. CDR1 is MGHRA and CDR2 is YSYEKL in the germline V gene. CDR3 size: 15 residues. CDR3 sequence: CASSLHREVNTEAFF. CDR3 coding DNA: TGCGCCAGCAGCCTTCACAGGGAGGTGAACACTGAAGCTTTCTTT.

The chain couples TRBV19 to TRBJ1-2; D ambiguous. Trimming cost V 4 bases and J 3 bases, with 15 bases left between them. The germline CDR1 and CDR2 sequences are LNHDA and SQIVND (reference sequence). This CDR3 is built from 15 residues. CDR3 amino acids: CASSTSRDKHYGYTF. DNA for the CDR3: TGTGCCAGTAGTACCTCGCGCGACAAACACTATGGCTACACCTTC.

The chain carries TRBV29-1 and TRBJ2-3; a weak D match, TRBD2 (6 bases). Germline V gene data show CDR1 as SQVTM and CDR2 as ANQGSEA. This CDR3 region has 14 residues. The V and J ends lost 2 bases and 1 base respectively, with 10 bases between them. CDR3 sequence (DNA): TGCAGCGTTGAATCGCGGGAAGGCACAGATACGCAGTATTTT. It translates to CSVESREGTDTQYF.

This clone was picked up one time. The J gene is TRBJ2-5, the V gene TRBV2; tentatively, D is TRBD1 (5 bases). With 7 bases removed from V and 4 bases from J, the gap between germline ends came to 16 bases. This CDR3 contains 14 residues. Per germline, CDR1 SNHLY and CDR2 FYNNEI. CDR3 in DNA: TGTGCCAGCAAGGGGCAGCTTCCATTAGAGACCCAGTACTTC. Translated, it gives CASKGQLPLETQYF.

The V call is TRBV10-3, the J call TRBJ2-7; D might be TRBD2 (7 bases). CDR3 length: 14 residues. CDR1 ENHRY and CDR2 SYGVKD come from the germline V gene. V lost 5 bases and J lost 3, with 14 bases in between. CDR3 coding DNA: TGTGCCATCAGTATGGGGGGGCTTGTCTACGAGCAGTACTTC. As protein: CAISMGGLVYEQYF.

V usage is TRBV7-3 and J usage is TRBJ2-2; D remains ambiguous. Germline CDR1 is SGHTA and CDR2 is FQGTGA. The CDR3 covers 13 residues. V lost 5 bases to trimming and J lost 7 bases, with 11 bases between them. The CDR3 DNA follows: TGTGCCAGCAGCGCCATAGCCGACGGGGAGCTGTTTTTT. As protein: CASSAIADGELFF.

The chain employs TRBV11-2 and TRBJ2-2; 9 nucleotides match TRBD2. CDR3 length: 16 residues. Germline lookup yields CDR1 SGHAT and CDR2 FQNNGV. Germline trimming cut 4 bases from V and 8 bases from J; bases unmatched to any gene: 11. CDR3 nucleotide sequence: TGTGCCAGCAGCTCTCCGTCGGCGGGAGGGCAAGGGGAGCTGTTTTTT. Its protein product is CASSSPSAGGQGELFF.

The chain recombines TRBV5-1 with TRBJ2-2, with 7 bases fitting TRBD1. The germline V gene has CDR1 SGHRS and CDR2 YFSETQ. This CDR3 contains 14 residues. Trimming at V came to 4 bases and at J to 9 bases, leaving 9 bases not matched to a gene. The DNA for the CDR3 is TGCGCCAGCAGCCAGGGACAGTCCTCACGGGAGCTGTTTTTT. Encoded protein: CASSQGQSSRELFF.

This clone was seen once. The gene calls are TRBV5-1 and TRBJ2-5, with 10 bases aligning to TRBD2. V trimming: 1 base; J trimming: 2 bases; junction bases outside the gene matches: 2. Per the germline V gene, CDR1 is SGHRS and CDR2 is YFSETQ. There are 15 residues in the CDR3. This chain's CDR3 is CASSLTSGIQETQYF. The CDR3 DNA is TGCGCCAGCAGCTTGACTAGCGGGATACAAGAGACCCAGTACTTC.

This sequence joins TRBV19 and TRBJ1-5; weak D call: TRBD1 (6 bases). CDR3 length: 13 amino acids. Germline CDR1 reads LNHDA; CDR2 reads SQIVND (reference sequence). The ends were cut back, 5 bases at V and 6 bases at J, with 11 bases in the middle. This chain's CDR3 is CASSDRRGQPQHF. The CDR3 DNA is TGTGCCAGTAGTGACAGGAGGGGTCAGCCCCAGCATTTT.

CDR3: CASSPTGTSGRAGQETQYF. The CDR3 DNA sequence: TGTGCCAGCAGCCCTACGGGGACTAGCGGGAGGGCCGGTCAAGAGACCCAGTACTTC. This chain uses TRBV7-9 with TRBJ2-5, with 16 bases matching TRBD2. With 5 bases clipped from V and 2 bases from J, the junction kept 11 bases outside the gene matches. The germline gives CDR1 SEHNR, CDR2 FQNEAQ (reference sequence). This CDR3 has 19 amino acids. Combining the CDR3 with reference TRBV7-9 and TRBJ2-5 gives the whole variable domain DTGVSQNPRHKITKRGQNVTFRCDPISEHNRLYWYRQTLGQGPEFLTYFQNEAQLEKSRLLSDRFSAERPKGSFSTLEIQRTEQGDSAMYLCASSPTGTSGRAGQETQYFGPGTRLLVL.

The rearrangement uses TRBV15 and TRBJ2-1, with 8 bases aligning to TRBD1. V was clipped by 0 bases and J by 6 bases; unmatched bases: 7. Germline V CDR1 and CDR2: LNHNV, YYDKDF (reference sequence). The CDR3 is made up of 16 amino acids. The CDR3 region is CATSRETTGVLNEQFF. In nucleotides, the CDR3 is TGTGCCACCAGCAGAGAGACGACAGGGGTACTCAATGAGCAGTTCTTC.

The chain combines TRBV20-1 with TRBJ2-2; 8 nucleotides match TRBD1. V trimming: 3 bases; J trimming: 3 bases; junction bases outside the gene matches: 6. This CDR3 region has 15 residues. CDR1 and CDR2 from the germline V gene are DFQATT and SNEGSKA (reference sequence). The CDR3 nucleotides read TGCAGTGCTAGTCCCCAGGGGGCCTACACCGGGGAGCTGTTTTTT. Amino acids: CSASPQGAYTGELFF.

The J gene is TRBJ2-7, the V gene TRBV3-1 (or the pseudogene TRBV3-2), with 8 bases aligning to TRBD1. The germline CDR1 and CDR2 sequences are LGHDT and YNNKEL (reference sequence). This CDR3 has 14 amino acids. After removal of 6 bases from V and 3 bases from J, the junction contained 7 bases not matched to a gene. The CDR3 is CASRGQGNHYEQYF. The CDR3 DNA reads TGTGCCAGCAGAGGACAGGGAAATCACTACGAGCAGTACTTC.

This clone appeared once. The CDR3 coding sequence is TGTGCCAGTAGTGTAGTAATCTTAGGAAACGGGGAGCTGTTTTTT. Its protein product is CASSVVILGNGELFF. The V gene is TRBV19, the J gene TRBJ2-2; D unclear. V dropped 5 bases and J dropped 7 bases, with 17 bases sitting between them. The CDR3 covers 15 residues. The germline V gene encodes CDR1 LNHDA and CDR2 SQIVND (reference sequence).

This clone was counted only a few times. This chain connects TRBV10-3 to TRBJ1-2; a possible D gene is TRBD1 (6 bases). Germline CDR1 reads ENHRY; CDR2 reads SYGVKD. The CDR3 consists of 14 residues. Trimming removed 3 bases at V and 0 bases at J, with 8 bases between. The CDR3 DNA reads TGTGCCATCAGTGACAGGGGTACTAACTATGGCTACACCTTC. Its translation: CAISDRGTNYGYTF.

V is TRBV19 and J is TRBJ1-4; D uncertain. The CDR3 length is 13 residues. The germline CDR1 and CDR2 sequences are LNHDA and SQIVND (reference sequence). Deletions cut 9 bases from V and 0 bases from J, with 8 bases between. The CDR3 loop reads CASARTTNEKLFF. In DNA, the CDR3 is TGTGCCAGCGCGAGAACAACTAATGAAAAACTGTTTTTT.

The rearrangement uses TRBV30 and TRBJ1-1; D is undetermined. Trimming took off 0 bases at V and 7 bases at J, with 9 bases between the two ends. In germline, CDR1 is GTSNPN, CDR2 SVGIG (reference sequence). The CDR3 totals 12 residues. The CDR3, as DNA: TGTGCCTGGAGTGTAGGCCAGTTTGAAGCTTTCTTT. Protein sequence: CAWSVGQFEAFF.

V and J are TRBV28 and TRBJ1-2; weak D call: TRBD1 (5 bases). Germline V CDR1 and CDR2: MDHEN, SYDVKM. V was shortened by 4 bases and J by 5 bases, with 26 bases between the two germline ends. The CDR3 consists of 18 residues. The CDR3 nucleotides read TGTGCCAGCAGTTCCCTGAGGGGCTTGGTTATTCGGGGTTATGGCTACACCTTC. It codes for CASSSLRGLVIRGYGYTF.

The rearrangement joins TRBV6-1 to TRBJ2-7; D is possibly TRBD1 or TRBD2 (5 bases each). Trimming shortened V by 2 bases and J by 0 bases, and 17 bases separated the two germline ends. Germline lookup yields CDR1 MNHNS and CDR2 SASEGT. This CDR3 is built from 17 residues. CDR3 nucleotide sequence: TGTGCCAGCAGTGAATTTAGGGGACCGCCGATCTCCTACGAGCAGTACTTC. It specifies CASSEFRGPPISYEQYF.

The chain employs TRBV6-5 and TRBJ1-5; 7 bases align to TRBD1. The CDR3 contains 15 residues. Germline lookup yields CDR1 MNHEY and CDR2 SVGAGI. V dropped 5 bases and J dropped 5; count of bases not matched to a gene: 9. CDR3 in DNA: TGTGCCAGCAGTCCCACAGGGGCCACGCATCAGCCCCAGCATTTT. Protein: CASSPTGATHQPQHF.

The rearrangement uses TRBV19 and TRBJ1-5; 9 positions agree with TRBD1. Germline-derived CDR1 and CDR2 are LNHDA and SQIVND (reference sequence). Trimming at V came to 7 bases and at J to 6 bases, leaving 10 bases not matched to a gene. The CDR3 length is 15 residues. DNA for the CDR3: TGTGCCAGTACCCCGGACAGGGGAATCCGTCAGCCCCAGCATTTT. Translated: CASTPDRGIRQPQHF.

V is TRBV7-9 and J is TRBJ2-7, with 12 bases matching TRBD1. Germline CDR1 is SEHNR and CDR2 is FQNEAQ (reference sequence). The CDR3 extends over 15 amino acids. The J segment lost 3 bases and the V segment lost 5 bases, leaving 5 bases of the junction unmatched. The CDR3 DNA is TGTGCCAGCAGCCCGGGACAGGGGGCGAGCTACGAGCAGTACTTC. It is translated as CASSPGQGASYEQYF.

The chain combines TRBV27 with TRBJ1-1; TRBD1 matches at 11 bases. The CDR3 extends over 17 amino acids. Germline V gene sequence: CDR1 MNHEY, CDR2 SMNVEV (reference sequence). V gave up 3 bases and J gave up 5 bases; unmatched junction bases: 11. As DNA, the CDR3 is TGTGCCAGCAGTTTGGGGGACAGGGGGTTGGGAGAAACTGAAGCTTTCTTT. This translates into CASSLGDRGLGETEAFF.

The chain links TRBV28 to TRBJ2-6, with D possibly TRBD1 on 5 matching bases. CDR1 and CDR2 from the germline V gene are MDHEN and SYDVKM. This CDR3 has 16 residues. V shed 6 bases and J shed 4 bases, with 16 bases lying between them. CDR3 protein: CASRGLRGSGANVLTF. In DNA form, the CDR3 reads TGTGCCAGCAGGGGCCTTAGGGGAAGCGGGGCCAACGTCCTGACTTTC.

The count of this clone is one. This chain links TRBV30 with TRBJ1-2; maybe TRBD1 (5 bases). Per the germline V gene, CDR1 is GTSNPN and CDR2 is SVGIG (reference sequence). The CDR3 runs 13 residues. V lost 5 bases and J 4 bases, leaving 14 bases between the germline ends. CDR3 in amino acids: CAWALGQLYGYTF. CDR3 nucleotides: TGTGCCTGGGCGCTAGGACAACTCTATGGCTACACCTTC.